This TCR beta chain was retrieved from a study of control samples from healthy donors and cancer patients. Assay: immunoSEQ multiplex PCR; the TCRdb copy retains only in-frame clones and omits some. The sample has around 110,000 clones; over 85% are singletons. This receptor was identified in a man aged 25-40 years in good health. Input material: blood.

DNA of the CDR3: TGTGCCTGGAGTCCCCTCCGGGGGGAAAAACTGTTTTTT. It codes for CAWSPLRGEKLFF. V usage is TRBV30 and J usage is TRBJ1-4; weak D call: TRBD1 (5 bases). Germline CDR1 is GTSNPN and CDR2 is SVGIG (reference sequence). The germline V and J ends were trimmed by 2 bases and 8 bases, with 12 bases remaining between them. This CDR3 has 13 residues.